This T cell receptor (beta chain) was recovered during a study of graft-versus-host responses after intestinal transplantation. Looking at the study overall: As for transplant type, recipients had multivisceral, liver-intestinal, or isolated intestinal grafts. The whole recipient group had anti-thymocyte globulin induction followed by tacrolimus and steroids for around 3 years. Study-level findings and limits: Present in recipient marrow, GvH clones included some that appeared first in ileum or blood. Individuals who had graft-donor T cell macrochimerism had allografts that showed high graft-versus-host to host-versus-graft clonal ratios.

A remark on this clone: Its antigen is still unknown.

Only in-frame clones appear in the TCRdb table, and some are missing; sequencing was by immunoSEQ multiplex PCR. This repertoire shows 6,400 or so clones, 70% to 90% found once; its top ten account for less than 5.5%. Trimming shortened V by 3 bases and J by 1 base, and 12 bases separated the two germline ends. This CDR3 is 15 amino acids long. Germline lookup yields CDR1 KGHSH and CDR2 LQKENI. This chain links TRBV18 with TRBJ1-2; D is ambiguous. The receptor comes from a human patient who received an intestinal transplant, so some T cells may come from the graft donor. The sample here was PBMCs, taken around 88 days after transplant. This CDR3 reads CASSPTDIFNYGYTF. The CDR3 bases are TGTGCCAGCTCACCCACCGACATATTTAACTATGGCTACACCTTC.